The 22 T cell receptor beta chains given below trace back to one sample, sequenced in a study of shared clonotypes between healthy human individuals (dated by TCRdb to between 2020 and 2021). Library creation used the immunoSEQ multiplex PCR assay. Not all clones reach the TCRdb copy of this immuneACCESS table, which keeps in-frame sequences only. Checked studies attribute under half of the gap to unresolved V genes and leave the rest unexplained. The sample yields hundreds of thousands of clones; less than 85% were counted once. Together, the top ten hold 1.5% to 2% of the sample. Material for sequencing was memory CD4+ T cells sorted from blood. The cell subset or site label of this sample denotes: CD45RA-negative fraction. Source of these receptors: a woman aged 25-40 years in good health.

Only a few counts were recorded for this clone. The chain recombines TRBV5-1 with TRBJ1-1; TRBD1 agrees at 7 bases. This CDR3 is 12 amino acids long. In germline, CDR1 is SGHRS, CDR2 YFSETQ. V lost 4 bases, J lost 10 bases, and 7 bases stayed unmatched. CDR3 sequence reads: CASSPQGVRAFF. The CDR3 DNA reads as TGCGCCAGCAGCCCCCAGGGGGTAAGAGCTTTCTTT.

This chain's CDR3 is CASSTPRGPPYEQYF. In nucleotides, the CDR3 is TGTGCCAGTAGTACACCGAGGGGGCCCCCCTACGAGCAGTACTTC. The V gene is TRBV19, the J gene TRBJ2-7, with 7 bases aligning to TRBD1. The germline gives CDR1 LNHDA, CDR2 SQIVND (reference sequence). With V trimmed by 4 bases and J by 2 bases, 8 bases remained unmatched. The length of the CDR3 is 15 residues. Drawing the rest from reference TRBV19 and TRBJ2-7, the complete variable domain is DGGITQSPKYLFRKEGQNVTLSCEQNLNHDAMYWYRQDPGQGLRLIYYSQIVNDFQKGDIAEGYSVSREKKESFPLTVTSAQKNPTAFYLCASSTPRGPPYEQYFGPGTRLTVT.

In this sample, this clone turned up a few times. The chain combines TRBV7-2 with TRBJ2-3; D perhaps matches TRBD1 (6 bases). The CDR3 spans 15 residues. From germline, CDR1 is SGHTA and CDR2 FQGNSA. V was cut by 5 bases and J by 0 bases, with 12 bases left in between. The CDR3 region has the DNA TGTGCCAGCAGCCCCAGGGGTCTTAGCACAGATACGCAGTATTTT. This translates into CASSPRGLSTDTQYF. The full variable domain, with the rest looked up from reference TRBV7-2 and TRBJ2-3, is GAGVSQSPSNKVTEKGKDVELRCDPISGHTALYWYRQSLGQGLEFLIYFQGNSAPDKSGLPSDRFSAERTGGSVSTLTIQRTQQEDSAVYLCASSPRGLSTDTQYFGPGTRLTVL.

The chain employs TRBV25-1 and TRBJ2-7; D is ambiguous. Germline V lookup: CDR1 MGHDK, CDR2 SYGVNS. Trimming took off 1 base at V and 3 bases at J, with 7 bases between the two ends. This CDR3 is built from 13 residues. CDR3 sequence (DNA): TGTGCCAGCAGTGAATTCGGCGTCTACGAGCAGTACTTC. This translates into CASSEFGVYEQYF.

CDR3 in amino acids: CASISPPTGANTEAFF. DNA for the CDR3: TGTGCCAGTATTTCCCCCCCGACAGGGGCGAACACTGAAGCTTTCTTT. This sequence joins TRBV19 and TRBJ1-1; 8 nucleotides agree with TRBD1. Germline-derived CDR1 and CDR2 are LNHDA and SQIVND (reference sequence). J lost 1 base, V lost 7 bases, and 11 bases had no gene match. The CDR3 length is 16 residues.

The rearrangement uses TRBV19 and TRBJ1-2; 7 bases map to TRBD1. The length of the CDR3 is 13 residues. V dropped 6 bases and J dropped 8; count of bases not matched to a gene: 9. Per the germline V gene, CDR1 is LNHDA and CDR2 is SQIVND (reference sequence). The CDR3 sequence: CASRKGGAVGYTF. The CDR3 coding sequence is TGTGCCAGTAGGAAAGGGGGCGCGGTAGGCTACACCTTC.

A word on this clone: Distinct nucleotide sequences in the sample also encode this CDR3. V usage is TRBV5-1 and J usage is TRBJ1-4; 8 positions agree with TRBD1. Germline trimming cut 0 bases from V and 8 bases from J; bases unmatched to any gene: 3. Germline assignment: CDR1 SGHRS and CDR2 YFSETQ. The CDR3 consists of 14 residues. The CDR3 DNA sequence: TGCGCCAGCAGCTTGGGGACAGGGCGGGAAAAACTGTTTTTT. Protein: CASSLGTGREKLFF.

This chain connects TRBV7-9 to TRBJ2-1; 11 bases line up with TRBD2. The V gene's germline CDR1 is SEHNR and CDR2 FQNEAQ (reference sequence). With 3 bases clipped from V and 8 bases from J, the junction kept 15 bases outside the gene matches. The CDR3 runs 18 residues. DNA of the CDR3: TGTGCCAGCAGCTTGTGGCCACCTCGACTAGCGGGAAATCATGAGCAGTTCTTC. Residues: CASSLWPPRLAGNHEQFF. Together with reference TRBV7-9 and TRBJ2-1, the CDR3 gives the full variable domain: DTGVSQNPRHKITKRGQNVTFRCDPISEHNRLYWYRQTLGQGPEFLTYFQNEAQLEKSRLLSDRFSAERPKGSFSTLEIQRTEQGDSAMYLCASSLWPPRLAGNHEQFFGPGTRLTVL.

V gene TRBV6-6 combines with J gene TRBJ1-2; 7 nucleotides match TRBD1. The CDR3 loop spans 16 amino acids. Germline loops: CDR1 MNHNY, CDR2 SVGAGI (reference sequence). The V gene end was trimmed by 5 bases and the J gene end by 4 bases; junction bases not matched to a gene: 13. CDR3 residues: CASSTRADRKLYGYTF. For the CDR3, the DNA is TGTGCCAGCAGTACGAGAGCGGACAGGAAACTCTATGGCTACACCTTC.

This clone was observed at least ten times. The sample contains more than one DNA sequence encoding this CDR3. The chain couples TRBV28 to TRBJ1-1; 7 nucleotides line up with TRBD1. Germline V gene sequence: CDR1 MDHEN, CDR2 SYDVKM. The junction had 6 bases not matched to a gene; V was cut back by 4 bases and J by 1 base. The CDR3 covers 15 residues. In DNA, the CDR3 is TGTGCCAGCAGTTCTTGGACAGGTCGGAACACTGAAGCTTTCTTT. Encoded protein: CASSSWTGRNTEAFF.

The chain couples TRBV28 to TRBJ1-4; D is unclear. V was trimmed by 3 bases and J by 0 bases, leaving 8 bases between them. CDR1 and CDR2 (germline): MDHEN, SYDVKM. The CDR3 is 15 residues long. Here the CDR3 reads CASSFADTTNEKLFF. In DNA, the CDR3 is TGTGCCAGCAGTTTTGCTGATACAACTAATGAAAAACTGTTTTTT.

This clone appeared a few times. V is TRBV18 and J is TRBJ1-1, with TRBD1 matching 7 bases. This CDR3 region has 16 residues. V lost 1 base to trimming and J lost 1 base; unmatched junction nucleotides: 6. Germline V gene sequence: CDR1 KGHSH, CDR2 LQKENI. Written as DNA, the CDR3 is TGTGCCAGCTCACCACTACCAGACAGGGCGAACACTGAAGCTTTCTTT. This sequence encodes CASSPLPDRANTEAFF. The entire variable domain, with the rest obtained from reference TRBV18 and TRBJ1-1, is as follows: NAGVMQNPRHLVRRRGQEARLRCSPMKGHSHVYWYRQLPEEGLKFMVYLQKENIIDESGMPKERFSAEFPKEGPSILRIQQVVRGDSAAYFCASSPLPDRANTEAFFGQGTRLTVV.

About this clone: The identical CDR3 is also encoded by other nucleotide sequences in the sample. The chain has TRBV28 and TRBJ2-1; D gene ambiguous. The germline V gene has CDR1 MDHEN and CDR2 SYDVKM. The CDR3 is 15 amino acids. V dropped 3 bases and J dropped 2 bases, with 11 bases sitting between them. This CDR3 is CASSLVGEPYNEQFF. In nucleotides, the CDR3 is TGTGCCAGCAGTTTGGTGGGTGAGCCCTACAATGAGCAGTTCTTC.

The chain carries TRBV5-1 and TRBJ2-7; no firm D call. Germline loops: CDR1 SGHRS, CDR2 YFSETQ. This CDR3 spans 13 amino acids. V shed 0 bases and J shed 6 bases, with 10 bases lying between them. CDR3 sequence reads: CASSLAGFVEQYF. CDR3 DNA: TGCGCCAGCAGCTTGGCCGGATTTGTCGAGCAGTACTTC.

The chain is built from TRBV27 and TRBJ1-2; D ambiguous. Trimming stripped 10 bases from V and 4 bases from J, with 7 bases between. CDR3 length: 10 amino acids. Germline CDR1 and CDR2: MNHEY and SMNVEV (reference sequence). The CDR3 DNA sequence: TGTGCCAATATCGGCTATGGCTACACCTTC. It is translated as CANIGYGYTF.

The chain joins TRBV27 to TRBJ2-7; D is possibly TRBD2 (6 bases). The V end lost 6 bases, the J end lost 4 bases, and 19 bases lay between the germline ends. The CDR3 is 15 residues long. Germline V gene sequence: CDR1 MNHEY, CDR2 SMNVEV (reference sequence). The CDR3 spells CASSPTRLVWYEQYF. The CDR3 DNA reads as TGTGCCAGCAGCCCAACAAGACTAGTTTGGTACGAGCAGTACTTC.

This sequence joins TRBV7-8 and TRBJ1-5; D call uncertain. Trimming removed 0 bases from V and 1 base from J, with 10 bases in between. In germline, CDR1 is SGHVS, CDR2 FQNEAQ. The CDR3 has 16 amino acids. The CDR3 region is CASSLAGSGSNQPQHF. CDR3 in DNA: TGTGCCAGCAGCTTAGCGGGGAGTGGGAGCAATCAGCCCCAGCATTTT.

The chain links TRBV19 to TRBJ1-1; 7 bases align to TRBD1. Germline V gene lookup returns CDR1 LNHDA and CDR2 SQIVND (reference sequence). CDR3 length: 16 residues. With 4 bases clipped from V and 2 bases from J, the junction kept 10 bases outside the gene matches. The DNA of the CDR3 is TGTGCCAGTAGTACGAATGCCGGGACAGAAAACACTGAAGCTTTCTTT. Translated: CASSTNAGTENTEAFF.

Notes on this clone: This CDR3 is also generated by other DNA sequences in the sample. This chain connects TRBV5-5 to TRBJ2-7; 10 bases fit TRBD1. Losses at the gene ends were 3 bases for V and 4 bases for J; bases not matched to a gene: 4. Germline lookup yields CDR1 SGHKS and CDR2 YYEKEE (reference sequence). CDR3 length equals 14 residues. CDR3: CASSSGTGVYEQYF. DNA for the CDR3: TGTGCCAGCAGCTCCGGGACAGGGGTATACGAGCAGTACTTC.

This rearrangement joins TRBV18 to TRBJ2-3; D is perhaps TRBD2 (6 bases). Trimming cost V 1 base and J 0 bases, with 8 bases left between them. This CDR3 region has 15 residues. The germline V gene encodes CDR1 KGHSH and CDR2 LQKENI. The CDR3 here is CASSPRGVSTDTQYF. CDR3 nucleotides: TGTGCCAGCTCACCACGGGGGGTAAGCACAGATACGCAGTATTTT.

The rearrangement joins TRBV5-1 to TRBJ2-3; 9 positions agree with TRBD1. The CDR3 has 16 amino acids. V lost 4 bases to trimming and J lost 3 bases; unmatched junction nucleotides: 9. Germline V gives CDR1 SGHRS, CDR2 YFSETQ. The CDR3 sequence: CASSQSQGAVTDTQYF. The DNA for the CDR3 is TGCGCCAGCAGCCAGTCACAGGGGGCCGTAACAGATACGCAGTATTTT.

The V call is TRBV11-2, the J call TRBJ1-1; a possible D gene is TRBD1 (6 bases). The V gene lost 5 bases and the J gene lost 3 bases, with 16 bases spanning the gap. CDR1 is SGHAT, CDR2 FQNNGV, per germline. The CDR3 is 15 residues long. CDR3 in DNA: TGTGCCAGCAGCCCACTTATATCAGGGGACACTGAAGCTTTCTTT. This encodes CASSPLISGDTEAFF.